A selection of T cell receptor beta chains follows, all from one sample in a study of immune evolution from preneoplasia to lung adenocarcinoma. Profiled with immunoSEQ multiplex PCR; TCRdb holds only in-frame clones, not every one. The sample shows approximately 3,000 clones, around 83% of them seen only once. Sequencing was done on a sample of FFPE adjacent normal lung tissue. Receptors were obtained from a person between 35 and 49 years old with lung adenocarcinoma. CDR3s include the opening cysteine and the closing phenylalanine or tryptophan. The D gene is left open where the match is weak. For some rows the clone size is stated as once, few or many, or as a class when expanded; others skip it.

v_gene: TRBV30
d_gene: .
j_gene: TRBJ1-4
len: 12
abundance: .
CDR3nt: TGTGCCTGGAGTGGGGGGAAAAAGAAACTGTTTTTT
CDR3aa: CAWSGGKKKLFF

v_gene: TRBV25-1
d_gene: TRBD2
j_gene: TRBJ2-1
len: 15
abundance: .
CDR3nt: TGTGCCAGCAGTTTAAGCGGGGGGGCGGGAAATGAGCAGTTCTTC
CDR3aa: CASSLSGGAGNEQFF

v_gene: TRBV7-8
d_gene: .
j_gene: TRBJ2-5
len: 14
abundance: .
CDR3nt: TGTGCCAGCAGCACGCTCGTCACAGGCAAGACCCAGTACTTC
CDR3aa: CASSTLVTGKTQYF

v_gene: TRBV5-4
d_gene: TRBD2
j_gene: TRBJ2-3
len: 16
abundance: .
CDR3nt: TGTGCCAGCAGCCCTGGGGAGGGACGGGGGTTCGATACGCAGTATTTT
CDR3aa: CASSPGEGRGFDTQYF

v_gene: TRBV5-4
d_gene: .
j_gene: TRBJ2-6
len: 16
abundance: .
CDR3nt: TGTGCCAGCAGCTTGGGACAGCCCTCTGGGGCCAACGTCCTGACTTTC
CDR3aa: CASSLGQPSGANVLTF

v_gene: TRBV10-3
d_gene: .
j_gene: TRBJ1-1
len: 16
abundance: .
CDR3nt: TGTGCCATCAGTGAAATCGGACAGAAGAGGAACACTGAAGCTTTCTTT
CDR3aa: CAISEIGQKRNTEAFF

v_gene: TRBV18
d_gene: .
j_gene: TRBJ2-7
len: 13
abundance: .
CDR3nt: TGTGCCAGCTCACCACGATTTCCGAGCGAGCAGTACTTC
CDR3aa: CASSPRFPSEQYF

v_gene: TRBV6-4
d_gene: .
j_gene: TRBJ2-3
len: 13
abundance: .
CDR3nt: TGTGCCACCTCTGGGACCGCCCAACATACGCAGTATTTT
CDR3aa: CATSGTAQHTQYF

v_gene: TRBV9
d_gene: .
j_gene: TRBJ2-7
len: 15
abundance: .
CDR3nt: TGTGCCAGCAGCCCCCGCTTAGGGGATTCCTACGAGCAGTACTTC
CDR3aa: CASSPRLGDSYEQYF

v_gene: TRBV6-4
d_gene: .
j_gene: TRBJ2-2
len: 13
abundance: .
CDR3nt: TGTGCCAGCAGTGCCGGGTCCACCGGGGAGCTGTTTTTT
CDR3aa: CASSAGSTGELFF

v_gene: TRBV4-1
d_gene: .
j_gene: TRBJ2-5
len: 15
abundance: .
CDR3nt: TGCGCCAGCAGCCAAACACCCTTGAGTGCGGAGACCCAGTACTTC
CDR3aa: CASSQTPLSAETQYF

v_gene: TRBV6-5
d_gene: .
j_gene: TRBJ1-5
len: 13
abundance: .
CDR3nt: TGTGCCAGCAGCTACACCAGGGATCAGCCCCAGCATTTT
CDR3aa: CASSYTRDQPQHF

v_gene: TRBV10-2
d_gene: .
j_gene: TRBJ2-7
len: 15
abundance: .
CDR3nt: TGCGCCAGCAGACTAGTCAGCGGGCCGACCTACGAGCAGTACTTC
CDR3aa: CASRLVSGPTYEQYF

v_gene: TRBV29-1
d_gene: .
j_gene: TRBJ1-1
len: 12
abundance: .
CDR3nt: TGCAGCGTGCTGGGGAAGATAACTGAAGCTTTCTTT
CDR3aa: CSVLGKITEAFF

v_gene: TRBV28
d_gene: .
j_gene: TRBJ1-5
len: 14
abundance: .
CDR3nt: TGTGCCAGCATTGGTTGGCGACAGAATCAGCCCCAGCATTTT
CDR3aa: CASIGWRQNQPQHF

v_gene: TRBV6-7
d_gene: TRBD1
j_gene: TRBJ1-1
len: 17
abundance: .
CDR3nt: TGTGCCAGCAGTTACCTAGGGGACAGGGGGTTGAACACTGAAGCTTTCTTT
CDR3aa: CASSYLGDRGLNTEAFF

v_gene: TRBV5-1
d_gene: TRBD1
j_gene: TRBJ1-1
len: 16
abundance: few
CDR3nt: TGCGCCAGCAGCCCGGGACAGGAGACGCCAGGGACTGAAGCTTTCTTT
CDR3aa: CASSPGQETPGTEAFF

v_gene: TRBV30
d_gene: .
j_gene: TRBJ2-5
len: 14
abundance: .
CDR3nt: TGTGCCTGGAGTGAGGGACTGGACCAAGAGACCCAGTACTTC
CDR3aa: CAWSEGLDQETQYF

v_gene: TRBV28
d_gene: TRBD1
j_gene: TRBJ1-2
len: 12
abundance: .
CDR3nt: TGTGCCAGCTCAGGGGGCTTCTATGGCTACACCTTC
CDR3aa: CASSGGFYGYTF

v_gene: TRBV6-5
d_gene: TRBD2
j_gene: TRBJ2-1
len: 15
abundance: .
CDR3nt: TGTGCCAGCAGATTAACTAGCGGGGGGGACAATGAGCAGTTCTTC
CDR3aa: CASRLTSGGDNEQFF

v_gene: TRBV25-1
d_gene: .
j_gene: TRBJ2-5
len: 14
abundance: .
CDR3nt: TGTGCCAGCAGTAACCCCGGGACCTCCGAGACCCAGTACTTC
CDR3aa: CASSNPGTSETQYF

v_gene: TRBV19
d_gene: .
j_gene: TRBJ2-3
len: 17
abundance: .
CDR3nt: TGTGCCAGTAGTATAGATCGCGGGGTAGCGGGCACAGATACGCAGTATTTT
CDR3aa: CASSIDRGVAGTDTQYF

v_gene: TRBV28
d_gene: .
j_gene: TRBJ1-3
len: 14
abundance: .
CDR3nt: TGTGCCAGCAGTTCTTTTTCGATAGTGAACACCATATATTTT
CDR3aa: CASSSFSIVNTIYF

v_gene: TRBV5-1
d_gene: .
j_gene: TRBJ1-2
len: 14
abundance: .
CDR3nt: TGCGCCAGCAGCGAAACAACAGGGATACAGGGCTACACCTTC
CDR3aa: CASSETTGIQGYTF

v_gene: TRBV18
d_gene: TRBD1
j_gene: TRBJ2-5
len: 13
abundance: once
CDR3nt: TGTGCCAGCTCACCGGGACAGGGGGAGACCCAGTACTTC
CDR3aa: CASSPGQGETQYF

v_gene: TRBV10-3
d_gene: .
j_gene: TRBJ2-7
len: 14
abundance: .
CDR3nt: TGTGCCATCAGTGATAATCAGCATATCTACGAGCAGTACTTC
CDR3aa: CAISDNQHIYEQYF

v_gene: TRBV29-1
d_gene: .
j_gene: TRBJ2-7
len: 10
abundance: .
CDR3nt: TGCAGCGTTGTACAGCACGAGCAGTACTTC
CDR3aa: CSVVQHEQYF

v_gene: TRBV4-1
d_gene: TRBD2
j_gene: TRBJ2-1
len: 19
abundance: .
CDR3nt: TGCGCCAGCAGCCAACCTTCCGGGAGGGCGGGGGGGAATTGGGGTGAGCAGTTCTTC
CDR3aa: CASSQPSGRAGGNWGEQFF

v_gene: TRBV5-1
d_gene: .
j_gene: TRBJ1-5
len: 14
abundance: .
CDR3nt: TGCGCCAGCCCCCAGGAAGCTAGCAATCAGCCCCAGCATTTT
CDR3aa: CASPQEASNQPQHF

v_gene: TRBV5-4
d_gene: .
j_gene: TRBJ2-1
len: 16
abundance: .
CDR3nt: TGTGCCAGCAGCTCAGACCCGGACCCCTCCTACAATGAGCAGTTCTTC
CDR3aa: CASSSDPDPSYNEQFF

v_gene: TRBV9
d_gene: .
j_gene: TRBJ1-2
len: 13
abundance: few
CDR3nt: TGTGCCAGCAGCGCTGGAACAGGGTATGGCTACACCTTC
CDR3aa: CASSAGTGYGYTF

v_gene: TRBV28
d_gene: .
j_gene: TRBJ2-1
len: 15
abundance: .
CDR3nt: TGTGCCAGCTCCGTGAGGACTTACCCCTACAATGAGCAGTTCTTC
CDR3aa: CASSVRTYPYNEQFF

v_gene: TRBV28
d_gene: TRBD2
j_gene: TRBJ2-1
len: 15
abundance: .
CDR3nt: TGTGCCAGCACCAGGTCGGCGGGAGGATACAATGAGCAGTTCTTC
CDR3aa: CASTRSAGGYNEQFF

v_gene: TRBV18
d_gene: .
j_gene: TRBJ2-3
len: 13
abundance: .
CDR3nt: TGTGCCAGCTCGCCTAAGATCACAGATACGCAGTATTTT
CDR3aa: CASSPKITDTQYF

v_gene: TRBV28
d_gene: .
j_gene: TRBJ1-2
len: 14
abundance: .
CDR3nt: TGTGCCAGCAGCTTCGGCGGGACATCGGCTGGCTACACCTTC
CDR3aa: CASSFGGTSAGYTF

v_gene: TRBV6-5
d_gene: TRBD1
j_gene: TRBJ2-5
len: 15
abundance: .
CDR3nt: TGTGCCACCTCACTACAGGGGCGCCAACAAGAGACCCAGTACTTC
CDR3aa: CATSLQGRQQETQYF

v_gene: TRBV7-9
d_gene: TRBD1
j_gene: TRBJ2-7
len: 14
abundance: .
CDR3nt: TGTGCCAGCAGCCAACAGGGGGGCGTTTACGAGCAGTACTTC
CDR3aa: CASSQQGGVYEQYF

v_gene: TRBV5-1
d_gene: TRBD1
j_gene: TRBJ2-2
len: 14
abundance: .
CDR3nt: TGCGCCAGCAGCGGGACAGGGAACACCGGGGAGCTGTTTTTT
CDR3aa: CASSGTGNTGELFF

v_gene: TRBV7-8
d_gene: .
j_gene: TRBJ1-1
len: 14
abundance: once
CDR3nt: TGTGCCAGCAGCTTGTTCAGTTCATCCACTGAAGCTTTCTTT
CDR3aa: CASSLFSSSTEAFF

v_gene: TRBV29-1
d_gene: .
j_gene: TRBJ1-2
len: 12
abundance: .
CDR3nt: TGCAGCGTTTCCTGGGGCCATAGTGGCTACACCTTC
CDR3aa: CSVSWGHSGYTF

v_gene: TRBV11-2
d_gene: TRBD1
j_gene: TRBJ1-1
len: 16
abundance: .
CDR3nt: TGTGCCAGCAGCTTATTGACGACAGGGCTGGGTACTGAAGCTTTCTTT
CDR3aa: CASSLLTTGLGTEAFF

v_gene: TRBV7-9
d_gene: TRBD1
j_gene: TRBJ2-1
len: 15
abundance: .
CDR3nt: TGTGCCAGCAGCACGACAGGGGGTACCTACAATGAGCAGTTCTTC
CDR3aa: CASSTTGGTYNEQFF

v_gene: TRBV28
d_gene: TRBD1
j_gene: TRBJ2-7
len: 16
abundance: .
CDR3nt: TGTGCCAGCAGCTTAGGGGACAGGGGAGCCGCCTACGAGCAGTACTTC
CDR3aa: CASSLGDRGAAYEQYF

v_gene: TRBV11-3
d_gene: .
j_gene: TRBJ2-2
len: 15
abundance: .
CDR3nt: TGTGCCAGCAGCCTTAGCCCGGTTGGTTCCGGGGAGCTGTTTTTT
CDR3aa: CASSLSPVGSGELFF

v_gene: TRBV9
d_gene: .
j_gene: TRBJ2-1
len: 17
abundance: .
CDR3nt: TGTGCCAGCAGCGGCGAGGCCGGCAGGCTGAGCTACAATGAGCAGTTCTTC
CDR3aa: CASSGEAGRLSYNEQFF

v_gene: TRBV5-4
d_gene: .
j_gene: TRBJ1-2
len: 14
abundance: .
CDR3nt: TGTGCCAGCAGCTTGGACGCAGAAATAGGTGGCTACACCTTC
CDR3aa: CASSLDAEIGGYTF

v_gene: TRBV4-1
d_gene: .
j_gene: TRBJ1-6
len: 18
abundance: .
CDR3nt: TGCGCCAGCAGCCCGCACGATCCAGGGGCGGCCTATAATTCACCCCTCCACTTT
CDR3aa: CASSPHDPGAAYNSPLHF

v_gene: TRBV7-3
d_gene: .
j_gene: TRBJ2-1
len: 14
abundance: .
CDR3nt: TGTGCCAGCAGCTTAGGGCACCAAAGGGGTGAGCAGTTCTTC
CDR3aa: CASSLGHQRGEQFF

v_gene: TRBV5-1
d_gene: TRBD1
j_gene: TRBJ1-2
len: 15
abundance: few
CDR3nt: TGCGCCAGCAGCTCGGAAGGACAGGGCCACTATGGCTACACCTTC
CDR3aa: CASSSEGQGHYGYTF

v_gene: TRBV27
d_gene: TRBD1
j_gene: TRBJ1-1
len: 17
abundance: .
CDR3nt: TGTGCCAGCAGACCACAGGGGGCTGGGGGGTTGGACACTGAAGCTTTCTTT
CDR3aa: CASRPQGAGGLDTEAFF

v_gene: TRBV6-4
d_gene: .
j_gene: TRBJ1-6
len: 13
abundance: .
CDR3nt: TGTGCCAGCAGTGACTCAGATAATTCACCCCTCCACTTT
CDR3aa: CASSDSDNSPLHF

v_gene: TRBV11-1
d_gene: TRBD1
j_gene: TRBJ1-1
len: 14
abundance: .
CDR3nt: TGTGCCAGCAACAGGGGAAGGGAGAACACTGAAGCTTTCTTT
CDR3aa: CASNRGRENTEAFF

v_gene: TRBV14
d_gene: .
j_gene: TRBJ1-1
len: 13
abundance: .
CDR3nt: TGTGCCAGCAGCCAAGATATGAGGGTCGGGGCTTTCTTT
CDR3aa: CASSQDMRVGAFF

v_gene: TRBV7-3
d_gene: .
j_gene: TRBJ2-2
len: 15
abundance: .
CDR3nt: TGTGCCAGCAGCCCAGGGGAGGTCCCTTCCGGGGAGCTGTTTTTT
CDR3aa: CASSPGEVPSGELFF

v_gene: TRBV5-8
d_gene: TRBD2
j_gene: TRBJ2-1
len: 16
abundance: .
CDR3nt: TGTGCCAGCAGGGCACTAGCGGGGGGGCGCTACAATGAGCAGTTCTTC
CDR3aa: CASRALAGGRYNEQFF

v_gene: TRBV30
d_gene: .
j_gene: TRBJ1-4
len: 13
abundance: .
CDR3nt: TGTGCCTGGAGTGCCAGCTCCAAAGAAAAACTGTTTTTT
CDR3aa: CAWSASSKEKLFF

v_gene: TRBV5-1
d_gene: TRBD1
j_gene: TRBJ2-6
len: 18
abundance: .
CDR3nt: TGCGCCAGCAAGGAGGGACAGGGTGTTGGGGTCGGGGCCAACGTCCTGACTTTC
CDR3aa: CASKEGQGVGVGANVLTF

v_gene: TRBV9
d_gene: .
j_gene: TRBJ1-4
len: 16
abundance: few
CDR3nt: TGTGCCAGCAGCCGAGAAACCGGGACAATGGGGGAAAAACTGTTTTTT
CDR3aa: CASSRETGTMGEKLFF

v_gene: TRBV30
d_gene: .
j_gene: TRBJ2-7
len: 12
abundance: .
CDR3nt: TGTGCCTGGAGTTCGGGGCAAGCGCGGCTGTACTTC
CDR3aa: CAWSSGQARLYF

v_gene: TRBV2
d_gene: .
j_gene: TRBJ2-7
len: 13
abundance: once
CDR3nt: TGTGCCAGCAGTGAACTGGGGACCTACGAGCAGTACTTC
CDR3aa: CASSELGTYEQYF